These 17 T cell receptor beta chains came from one sample sequenced in a study of control samples from healthy donors and cancer patients. Produced via immunoSEQ multiplex PCR; TCRdb's table is partial and in-frame only. The data show tens of thousands of clones, about 87% seen once. The sequenced material came from blood. The receptors here all came from a woman aged 70-85 years in good health.

The chain recombines TRBV3-1 (or the pseudogene TRBV3-2) with TRBJ2-2; 7 bases line up with TRBD2. The germline V gene encodes CDR1 LGHDT and CDR2 YNNKEL (reference sequence). The CDR3 is made up of 16 amino acids. The ends lost 4 bases at V and 0 bases at J; junction bases unmatched: 5. In DNA, the CDR3 is TGTGCCAGCAGCCGATGGGAGGGAACGAACACCGGGGAGCTGTTTTTT. As protein: CASSRWEGTNTGELFF.

The rearrangement links TRBV5-1 to TRBJ2-1; 11 bases fit TRBD2. This CDR3 region has 16 residues. Trimming cost V 4 bases and J 0 bases; bases outside gene matches: 3. CDR1 and CDR2 (germline): SGHRS, YFSETQ. CDR3 protein: CASSPTSGSSYNEQFF. CDR3 DNA sequence: TGCGCCAGCAGCCCCACTAGCGGGAGCTCCTACAATGAGCAGTTCTTC.

J is TRBJ2-3 and V is TRBV10-3; D remains unclear. V was clipped by 4 bases and J by 1 base, with 6 bases between them. The CDR3 extends over 13 amino acids. Germline CDR1 and CDR2: ENHRY and SYGVKD. The CDR3 nucleotides read TGTGCCATCAGTGCCCCCGGCACAGATACGCAGTATTTT. It is translated as CAISAPGTDTQYF.

The rearrangement links TRBV20-1 to TRBJ2-1; D unclear. CDR1 and CDR2 from the germline V gene are DFQATT and SNEGSKA (reference sequence). The CDR3 is 11 residues long. CDR3 protein: CGGRTAIEQFF. Written as DNA, the CDR3 is TGCGGCGGCAGAACAGCGATTGAGCAGTTCTTC.

The V call is TRBV23-1, the J call TRBJ2-5, with 8 bases fitting TRBD1. TRBV23-1 is reported as an ORF; its role is uncertain. The CDR3 is made up of 13 amino acids. V was clipped by 10 bases and J by 4 bases; unmatched bases: 8. The CDR3 DNA follows: TGCGCCAACCCCAGGGGGCGTCGAGAGACCCAGTACTTC. This codes for CANPRGRRETQYF.

This clone turned up a few times. The V gene is TRBV12-3 or TRBV12-4, the J gene TRBJ2-5, with 9 bases that match TRBD1. V was pared by 7 bases and J by 6 bases, with 6 bases of the junction left unmatched. The CDR3 is 13 amino acids. The CDR3 spells CASNLQGAKTQYF. For the CDR3, the DNA is TGTGCCAGCAACCTACAGGGGGCGAAGACCCAGTACTTC.

The chain has TRBV6-4 and TRBJ1-5, with a weak D call TRBD1 (6 bases). The CDR3 extends over 15 amino acids. Trimming left V 7 bases short and J 1 base short, with 14 bases between. Per the germline V gene, CDR1 is MRHNA and CDR2 is SNTAGT. In nucleotides, the CDR3 is TGTGCCAGCAAAGGGGGGAGAATAAGCAATCAGCCCCAGCATTTT. This sequence encodes CASKGGRISNQPQHF.

The V gene is TRBV15, the J gene TRBJ1-1; possible D gene TRBD1, 5 bases. The V end lost 4 bases, the J end lost 4 bases, and 16 bases lay between the germline ends. The germline V gene has CDR1 LNHNV and CDR2 YYDKDF (reference sequence). CDR3 length: 15 residues. CDR3 bases: TGTGCCACCAGCAACCAGCTCTGGGGGAGCACTGAAGCTTTCTTT. It translates to CATSNQLWGSTEAFF.

The gene calls are TRBV6-5 and TRBJ2-5, with 11 bases aligning to TRBD1. Germline CDR1 reads MNHEY; CDR2 reads SVGAGI. The CDR3 has 14 residues. V shed 8 bases and J 4 bases; nucleotides not matched to a gene: 6. CDR3 amino acids: CASVRDRGSETQYF. CDR3 bases: TGTGCCAGCGTCCGGGACAGGGGGTCAGAGACCCAGTACTTC.

The chain joins TRBV10-3 to TRBJ2-7; TRBD2 agrees at 10 bases. Looked up from germline, CDR1 is ENHRY and CDR2 is SYGVKD. The CDR3 totals 13 residues. The V and J ends lost 5 bases and 2 bases, in that order; junction bases with no gene match: 0. This CDR3 reads CAISTSGAYEQYF. The CDR3 DNA is TGTGCCATCAGTACTAGCGGGGCCTACGAGCAGTACTTC.

The chain employs TRBV10-2 and TRBJ1-1; TRBD1 is a possible D gene (5 bases). V dropped 2 bases and J dropped 3 bases, with 16 bases sitting between them. CDR1 is WSHSY and CDR2 is SAAADI in the germline V gene. The CDR3 is made up of 16 amino acids. CDR3 nucleotides: TGCGCCAGCAGTGAGGCAGAGGCAGGGTCGTACACTGAAGCTTTCTTT. Protein: CASSEAEAGSYTEAFF.

V gene TRBV6-5 combines with J gene TRBJ1-5; D remains unclear. The CDR3 loop spans 13 amino acids. With 4 bases removed from V and 11 bases from J, the gap between germline ends came to 15 bases. Germline V gives CDR1 MNHEY, CDR2 SVGAGI. CDR3: CASSSLGPPAQHF. In DNA, the CDR3 is TGTGCCAGCAGTTCCCTAGGCCCCCCAGCCCAGCATTTT.

The chain is built from TRBV7-6 and TRBJ2-5; D may be TRBD2 (5 bases). CDR3 size: 16 residues. The germline CDR1 and CDR2 sequences are SGHVS and FNYEAQ. Trimming removed 1 base from V and 3 bases from J, with 15 bases in between. CDR3 sequence (DNA): TGTGCCAGCAGCTTAGGGTCGGCTCGAGCGGAAGAGACCCAGTACTTC. Amino acids: CASSLGSARAEETQYF.

This rearrangement joins TRBV30 to TRBJ1-1; 7 positions match TRBD1. V was clipped by 0 bases and J by 4 bases; unmatched bases: 8. Per germline, CDR1 GTSNPN and CDR2 SVGIG (reference sequence). There are 15 residues in the CDR3. CDR3: CAWSVGRGRSTEAFF. The CDR3 DNA reads TGTGCCTGGAGTGTCGGCAGGGGGAGGTCCACTGAAGCTTTCTTT. Using reference TRBV30 and TRBJ1-1 for the parts outside the CDR3, the full variable domain is SQTIHQWPATLVQPVGSPLSLECTVEGTSNPNLYWYRQAAGRGLQLLFYSVGIGQISSEVPQNLSASRPQDRQFILSSKKLLLSDSGFYLCAWSVGRGRSTEAFFGQGTRLTVV.

About this clone itself: A read error may account for a junction end that differs from germline. The V call is TRBV7-8, the J call TRBJ2-5; D is unresolved. Germline CDR1 SGHVS, CDR2 FQNEAQ. The CDR3 is 13 residues long. The CDR3 DNA reads as TGTGCCAGCAGCTTTGTAGCCCAACAGACCCAGTACTTC. It translates to CASSFVAQQTQYF.

The chain combines TRBV5-1 with TRBJ1-2; 7 positions match TRBD1. This CDR3 comprises 13 residues. Unmatched junction bases numbered 1, after V lost 0 bases and J lost 5 bases. Germline CDR1 reads SGHRS; CDR2 reads YFSETQ. CDR3 residues: CASSLGDSYGYTF. CDR3 DNA: TGCGCCAGCAGCTTGGGGGACAGTTATGGCTACACCTTC.

This chain uses TRBV19 with TRBJ1-5, with D possibly TRBD1 on 5 matching bases. The CDR3 covers 15 residues. Germline lookup yields CDR1 LNHDA and CDR2 SQIVND (reference sequence). V lost 3 bases to trimming and J lost 3 bases, with 12 bases between them. As DNA, the CDR3 is TGTGCCAGTAGTATCCGACGACAGCTCAATCAGCCCCAGCATTTT. This codes for CASSIRRQLNQPQHF.